This TCR beta chain is drawn from a study of Ad26.COV2.S vaccination and SARS-CoV-2 variants. This table comes from immunoSEQ multiplex PCR, and its TCRdb copy is limited to in-frame clones, with some not included. There are 350,000 to 450,000 clones in the sample; about 91% occur only once, and over 1.5% lies in the top ten. Indicated treatment: around 19 received Ad26.COV2.S at low or high dose, single or two shots; about 5 received placebo; per-sample allocation not given. Samples analyzed were those drawn on day 63 after the first vaccine or placebo injection. The study used a vaccine consisting of an Ad26 vector that expressed Wuhan-strain SARS-CoV-2 spike. This clone has only one observation. CDR3 length: 16 amino acids. The V and J ends lost 2 bases and 0 bases, in that order; junction bases with no gene match: 3. Germline V CDR1 and CDR2: SGHRS, YFSETQ.

The specimen was peripheral blood, collected in a trial of Ad26.COV2.S vaccine versus placebo. This clonotype was obtained from a person aged 18-65 years who received the Ad26.COV2.S COVID-19 vaccine or a placebo. The V call is TRBV5-1, the J call TRBJ2-1, with 9 nucleotides matching TRBD2. CDR3 in DNA: TGCGCCAGCAGCTTTCTAGCGGGGAGCTCCTACAATGAGCAGTTCTTC. Amino acid sequence: CASSFLAGSSYNEQFF.